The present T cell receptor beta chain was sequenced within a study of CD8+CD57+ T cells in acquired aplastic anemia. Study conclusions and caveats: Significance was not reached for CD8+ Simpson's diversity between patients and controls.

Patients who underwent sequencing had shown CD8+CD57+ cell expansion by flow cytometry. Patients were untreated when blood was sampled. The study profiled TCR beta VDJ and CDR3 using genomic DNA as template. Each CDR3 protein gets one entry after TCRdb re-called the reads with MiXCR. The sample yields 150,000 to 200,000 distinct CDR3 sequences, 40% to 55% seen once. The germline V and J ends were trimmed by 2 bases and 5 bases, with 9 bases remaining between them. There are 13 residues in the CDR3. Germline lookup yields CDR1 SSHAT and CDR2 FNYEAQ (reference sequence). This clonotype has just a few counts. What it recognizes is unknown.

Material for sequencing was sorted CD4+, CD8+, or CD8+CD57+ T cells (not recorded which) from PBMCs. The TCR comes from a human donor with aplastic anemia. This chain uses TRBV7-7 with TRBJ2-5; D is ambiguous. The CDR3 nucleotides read TGTGCCAGCAGCTTAAATGGGCGGGAGACCCAGTACTTC. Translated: CASSLNGRETQYF.